The 25 T cell receptor beta chains presented below share a single source sample, sequenced in a study of beta chain features in type 1 diabetes. Study-level results: People with Type 1 diabetes carried modestly yet significantly shorter TCRB CDR3s in all four CD4+ subsets.

Sequencing targeted expressed TCRB transcripts, as all isolated RNA had been reverse transcribed. This table comes from immunoSEQ multiplex PCR, and its TCRdb copy is limited to in-frame clones, with some not included. Here the sample spans almost 350,000 clones, about a tenth being singletons. The antigens these receptors bind are not known. Sequencing used central memory CD4+ T cells from blood. The receptors come from a man aged 25 to 40 with type 1 diabetes.

The chain uses TRBV10-3 and TRBJ2-5; 7 bases line up with TRBD2. V shed 4 bases and J 3 bases; nucleotides not matched to a gene: 2. Per germline, CDR1 ENHRY and CDR2 SYGVKD. This CDR3 comprises 13 residues. Here the CDR3 reads CAISGSGEETQYF. DNA of the CDR3: TGTGCCATCAGTGGAAGCGGGGAAGAGACCCAGTACTTC.

This clone was picked up a small number of times. The chain joins TRBV7-2 to TRBJ1-2; 7 bases line up with TRBD1. Germline-derived CDR1 and CDR2 are SGHTA and FQGNSA. CDR3 length: 13 residues. V shed 5 bases and J 2 bases; nucleotides not matched to a gene: 2. CDR3 sequence reads: CASSVDRNYGYTF. The CDR3 DNA reads as TGTGCCAGCAGCGTGGACAGGAACTATGGCTACACCTTC.

In this sample, this clone turned up a few times. The chain links TRBV7-9 to TRBJ1-2; 11 bases align to TRBD1. The CDR3 spans 16 residues. V was clipped by 1 base and J by 7 bases; unmatched bases: 8. Germline CDR1 SEHNR, CDR2 FQNEAQ (reference sequence). The CDR3 DNA reads TGTGCCAGCAGCTTAGGACGGACAGGGGGCGAGAGTGGCTACACCTTC. It codes for CASSLGRTGGESGYTF.

This clone was counted only a few times. The V gene is TRBV10-3, the J gene TRBJ1-2; the D is unclear. CDR3 length: 11 amino acids. Trimming pared 10 bases from V and 8 bases from J, leaving 14 bases between. In germline, CDR1 is ENHRY, CDR2 SYGVKD. The CDR3: CATQTAGGYTF. CDR3 nucleotide sequence: TGTGCCACCCAAACGGCTGGCGGCTACACCTTC.

This clone appeared a few times. This chain uses TRBV27 with TRBJ2-1; 7 nucleotides align to TRBD1. Per the germline V gene, CDR1 is MNHEY and CDR2 is SMNVEV (reference sequence). CDR3 size: 14 residues. The V segment lost 5 bases and the J segment 4 bases; nucleotides outside the gene matches: 5. CDR3 in amino acids: CASSGDSLYNEQFF. For the CDR3, the DNA is TGTGCCAGCAGTGGGGACAGCCTATACAATGAGCAGTTCTTC.

This clone has a count of ten or more. A much bigger clone sits one base away, suggesting this may be a read error. Additional DNA sequences in this sample encode the identical CDR3. The chain is built from TRBV5-6 and TRBJ2-1; D gene uncertain. V was cut by 3 bases and J by 2 bases, with 0 bases left in between. The germline V gene encodes CDR1 SGHDT and CDR2 YYEEEE. There are 11 residues in the CDR3. The CDR3 region has the DNA TGTGCCAGCAGCTCCTACAATGAGCAGTTCTTC. Amino acids: CASSSYNEQFF. The full variable domain, its missing parts supplied by reference TRBV5-6 and TRBJ2-1, is DAGVTQSPTHLIKTRGQQVTLRCSPKSGHDTVSWYQQALGQGPQFIFQYYEEEERQRGNFPDRFSGHQFPNYSSELNVNALLLGDSALYLCASSSYNEQFFGPGTRLTVL.

The V call is TRBV20-1, the J call TRBJ2-3; D remains unclear. V was clipped by 6 bases and J by 7 bases, with 11 bases between them. The V gene's germline CDR1 is DFQATT and CDR2 SNEGSKA (reference sequence). This CDR3 has 11 residues. The CDR3 coding sequence is TGCAGTGCATATCTGAAGCATACGCAGTATTTT. Translating gives CSAYLKHTQYF.

This clone was detected a few times. The chain employs TRBV5-6 and TRBJ2-3; 9 bases fit TRBD2. This CDR3 spans 16 amino acids. The J segment lost 1 base and the V segment lost 1 base, leaving 4 bases of the junction unmatched. Germline CDR1 is SGHDT and CDR2 is YYEEEE. The CDR3 loop is CASSLFERGGTDTQYF. In nucleotides, the CDR3 is TGTGCCAGCAGCTTGTTCGAGCGGGGGGGCACAGATACGCAGTATTTT.

The chain joins TRBV28 to TRBJ1-4; perhaps TRBD1 as D (5 bases). V was pared by 10 bases and J by 4 bases, with 19 bases between. CDR1 and CDR2 (germline): MDHEN, SYDVKM. This CDR3 region has 15 residues. CDR3 region: CAIQERGSLNEKLFF. In nucleotides, the CDR3 is TGTGCCATTCAGGAGAGGGGAAGTCTTAATGAAAAACTGTTTTTT. Variable domain in full (rest from reference TRBV28 and TRBJ1-4): DVKVTQSSRYLVKRTGEKVFLECVQDMDHENMFWYRQDPGLGLRLIYFSYDVKMKEKGDIPEGYSVSREKKERFSLILESASTNQTSMYLCAIQERGSLNEKLFFGSGTQLSVL.

The J gene is TRBJ1-2, the V gene TRBV2; 8 bases align to TRBD1. The germline V gene encodes CDR1 SNHLY and CDR2 FYNNEI. CDR3 length equals 13 residues. The ends lost 6 bases at V and 6 bases at J; junction bases unmatched: 6. The CDR3 loop reads CASSGQGSDGYTF. The DNA for the CDR3 is TGTGCCAGCAGCGGACAGGGATCGGATGGCTACACCTTC.

This clone was seen only a few times. The chain employs TRBV7-2 and TRBJ2-5; no firm D call. This CDR3 has 14 amino acids. The germline CDR1 and CDR2 sequences are SGHTA and FQGNSA. Between the trimmed V and J ends, which lost 2 bases and 5 bases, there was a span of 12 bases. The CDR3 region has the DNA TGTGCCAGCAGCTTAACTGGCACCACCGAGACCCAGTACTTC. This sequence encodes CASSLTGTTETQYF.

The chain links TRBV7-2 to TRBJ2-1; 12 positions match TRBD1. Trimming removed 5 bases from V and 3 bases from J; junction bases left unmatched: 5. The CDR3 consists of 16 residues. Germline CDR1 is SGHTA and CDR2 is FQGNSA. The CDR3: CASSGTGGPNYNEQFF. CDR3 bases: TGTGCCAGCAGCGGGACAGGGGGCCCGAACTACAATGAGCAGTTCTTC. Full variable domain (rest looked up from reference TRBV7-2 and TRBJ2-1): GAGVSQSPSNKVTEKGKDVELRCDPISGHTALYWYRQSLGQGLEFLIYFQGNSAPDKSGLPSDRFSAERTGGSVSTLTIQRTQQEDSAVYLCASSGTGGPNYNEQFFGPGTRLTVL.

This clone was detected a few times. V usage is TRBV7-2 and J usage is TRBJ1-1; TRBD1 aligns across 7 bases. The J segment lost 1 base and the V segment lost 5 bases, leaving 7 bases of the junction unmatched. Germline-derived CDR1 and CDR2 are SGHTA and FQGNSA. The CDR3 covers 15 residues. The DNA for the CDR3 is TGTGCCAGCAGCCCTCAGGACAGGACGAACACTGAAGCTTTCTTT. Translation gives CASSPQDRTNTEAFF.

For this clone: The identical CDR3 is also encoded by other nucleotide sequences in the sample. The J gene is TRBJ1-2, the V gene TRBV29-1; unclear D gene. Germline V gives CDR1 SQVTM, CDR2 ANQGSEA. This CDR3 region has 12 residues. With 2 bases removed from V and 2 bases from J, the gap between germline ends came to 6 bases. This chain's CDR3 is CSVESANYGYTF. CDR3 bases: TGCAGCGTTGAAAGTGCAAACTATGGCTACACCTTC.

This chain links TRBV5-6 with TRBJ1-5; 7 bases fit TRBD1. CDR1 is SGHDT and CDR2 is YYEEEE in the germline V gene. The CDR3 consists of 16 residues. The ends lost 4 bases at V and 3 bases at J; junction bases unmatched: 10. The chain's CDR3 is CASSNLRQGYNQPQHF. CDR3 sequence (DNA): TGTGCCAGCAGCAACTTAAGACAGGGCTACAATCAGCCCCAGCATTTT.

This clone occurred a few times. The gene calls are TRBV18 and TRBJ1-1; D possibly corresponds to TRBD1 (6 bases). Trimming left V 3 bases short and J 4 bases short, with 12 bases between. Germline V gives CDR1 KGHSH, CDR2 LQKENI. The CDR3 runs to 14 residues. The CDR3 sequence: CASSPGGRSTEAFF. The CDR3 DNA follows: TGTGCCAGCTCACCCGGGGGGCGCAGCACTGAAGCTTTCTTT. Using reference TRBV18 and TRBJ1-1 for the parts outside the CDR3, the full variable domain is NAGVMQNPRHLVRRRGQEARLRCSPMKGHSHVYWYRQLPEEGLKFMVYLQKENIIDESGMPKERFSAEFPKEGPSILRIQQVVRGDSAAYFCASSPGGRSTEAFFGQGTRLTVV.

This clone has only a few counts. V is TRBV5-4 and J is TRBJ2-2, with TRBD1 identical over 9 bases. The length of the CDR3 is 18 residues. The J segment lost 9 bases and the V segment lost 0 bases, leaving 15 bases of the junction unmatched. From germline, CDR1 is SGHNT and CDR2 YYREEE (reference sequence). The CDR3 is CASSLDTGTGYTGWELFF. CDR3 DNA sequence: TGTGCCAGCAGCTTGGATACCGGGACAGGGTACACCGGATGGGAGCTGTTTTTT.

The chain is built from TRBV18 and TRBJ1-5; perhaps TRBD1 as D (5 bases). This CDR3 contains 13 residues. Germline values: CDR1 KGHSH, CDR2 LQKENI. V was clipped by 5 bases and J by 3 bases, with 8 bases between them. In nucleotides, the CDR3 is TGTGCCAGCTCAGGGGACCCCAATCAGCCCCAGCATTTT. It yields the protein CASSGDPNQPQHF.

The rearrangement joins TRBV10-3 to TRBJ2-7, with a tentative D call TRBD2 (5 bases). Trimming cost V 8 bases and J 3 bases, with 14 bases left between them. The CDR3 spans 13 residues. Germline V gene data show CDR1 as ENHRY and CDR2 as SYGVKD. The DNA of the CDR3 is TGTGCCATCCTTGCGGAGGCGGGCTACGAGCAGTACTTC. This gives the protein CAILAEAGYEQYF.

This clone has a handful of counts. The DNA of the CDR3 is TGTGCCTGGGACCGGGACTACTCCTACGAGCAGTACTTC. This translates into CAWDRDYSYEQYF. The rearrangement joins TRBV30 to TRBJ2-7; 7 positions match TRBD2. The ends lost 5 bases at V and 0 bases at J; junction bases unmatched: 4. Germline V lookup: CDR1 GTSNPN, CDR2 SVGIG (reference sequence). The CDR3 contains 13 residues.

The chain is built from TRBV5-1 and TRBJ1-5; TRBD1 matches 9 bases. CDR3 length: 15 residues. V trimming: 4 bases; J trimming: 7 bases; junction bases outside the gene matches: 9. Germline V gives CDR1 SGHRS, CDR2 YFSETQ. CDR3 in amino acids: CASSPGTGKGQPQHF. Written as DNA, the CDR3 is TGCGCCAGCAGCCCCGGGACAGGGAAAGGGCAGCCCCAGCATTTT. Variable domain in full (rest from reference TRBV5-1 and TRBJ1-5): KAGVTQTPRYLIKTRGQQVTLSCSPISGHRSVSWYQQTPGQGLQFLFEYFSETQRNKGNFPGRFSGRQFSNSRSEMNVSTLELGDSALYLCASSPGTGKGQPQHFGDGTRLSIL.

This clone has a handful of counts. This chain uses TRBV10-3 with TRBJ1-2; D is ambiguous. CDR1 and CDR2 (germline): ENHRY, SYGVKD. Trimming took 3 bases from V and 8 from J, leaving 13 bases between them. The CDR3 has 13 amino acids. CDR3 bases: TGTGCCATCAGTGAAACGTCGGAGTCGGGCTACACCTTC. Amino acid sequence: CAISETSESGYTF.

This clone turned up a few times. The chain couples TRBV7-9 to TRBJ2-7; no reliable D call. The CDR3 totals 12 residues. Trimming removed 3 bases at V and 5 bases at J, with 8 bases between. Germline-derived CDR1 and CDR2 are SEHNR and FQNEAQ (reference sequence). The CDR3 DNA is TGTGCCAGCAGCTTTCAAGTGGACGAGCAGTACTTC. Its translation is CASSFQVDEQYF.

This clone appeared a few times. This may be a read error, as it is one base from a much larger clone. The CDR3 region is CASSWSDTQYF. As DNA, the CDR3 is TGTGCCAGCAGCTGGTCGGATACGCAGTATTTT. The chain is built from TRBV7-9 and TRBJ2-3, with D hard to call. The CDR3 covers 11 residues. Germline V gene lookup returns CDR1 SEHNR and CDR2 FQNEAQ (reference sequence). V was clipped by 4 bases and J by 6 bases, with 5 bases between them.

This clone has just a few counts. V gene TRBV5-1 combines with J gene TRBJ1-6, with D perhaps matching TRBD1 (5 bases). CDR3 length: 15 amino acids. From germline, CDR1 is SGHRS and CDR2 YFSETQ. Trimming cost V 4 bases and J 10 bases, with 18 bases left between them. Written as DNA, the CDR3 is TGCGCCAGCAGCAGTGGAGGCAGGGCAGGATCACCCCTCCACTTT. Its protein product is CASSSGGRAGSPLHF.